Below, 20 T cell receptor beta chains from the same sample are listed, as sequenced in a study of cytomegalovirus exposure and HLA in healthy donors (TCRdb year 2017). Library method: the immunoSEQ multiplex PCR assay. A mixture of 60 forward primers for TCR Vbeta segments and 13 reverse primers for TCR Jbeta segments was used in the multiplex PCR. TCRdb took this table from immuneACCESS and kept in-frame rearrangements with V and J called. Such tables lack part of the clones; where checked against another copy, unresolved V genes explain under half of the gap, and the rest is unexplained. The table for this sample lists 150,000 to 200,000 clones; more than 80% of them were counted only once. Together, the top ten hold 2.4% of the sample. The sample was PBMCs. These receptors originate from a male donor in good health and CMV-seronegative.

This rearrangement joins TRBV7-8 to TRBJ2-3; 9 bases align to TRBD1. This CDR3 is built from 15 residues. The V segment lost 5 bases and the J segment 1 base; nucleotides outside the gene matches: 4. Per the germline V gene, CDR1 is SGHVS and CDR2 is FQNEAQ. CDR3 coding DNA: TGTGCCAGCAGCCGTGACAGGGGGGGCACAGATACGCAGTATTTT. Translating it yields CASSRDRGGTDTQYF.

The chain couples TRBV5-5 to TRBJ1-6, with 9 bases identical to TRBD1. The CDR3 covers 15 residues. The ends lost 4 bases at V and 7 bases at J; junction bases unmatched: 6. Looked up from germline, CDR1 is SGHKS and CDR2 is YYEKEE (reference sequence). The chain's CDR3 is CASSGGQGRNSPLHF. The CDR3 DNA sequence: TGTGCCAGCAGCGGCGGACAGGGGAGAAATTCACCCCTCCACTTT.

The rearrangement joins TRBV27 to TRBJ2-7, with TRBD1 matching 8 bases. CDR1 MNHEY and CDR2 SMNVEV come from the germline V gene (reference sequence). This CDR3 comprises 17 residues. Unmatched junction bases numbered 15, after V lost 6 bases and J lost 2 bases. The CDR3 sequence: CASSPYKNRGSTYEQYF. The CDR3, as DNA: TGTGCCAGCAGCCCATATAAAAACAGGGGGTCAACCTACGAGCAGTACTTC.

The CDR3 is CASSFFSGTDTQYF. The CDR3 nucleotides read TGCGCCAGCAGCTTTTTTAGCGGCACAGATACGCAGTATTTT. This chain uses TRBV5-1 with TRBJ2-3, with D perhaps TRBD2 (5 bases). This CDR3 is built from 14 residues. Trimming took off 2 bases at V and 1 base at J, with 8 bases between the two ends. The germline CDR1 and CDR2 sequences are SGHRS and YFSETQ.

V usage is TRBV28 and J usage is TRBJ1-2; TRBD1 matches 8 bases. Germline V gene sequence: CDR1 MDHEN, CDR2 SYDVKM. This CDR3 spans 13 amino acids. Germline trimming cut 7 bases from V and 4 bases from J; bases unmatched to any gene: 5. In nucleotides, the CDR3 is TGTGCCAGCATCACCAGGGGGCCCTATGGCTACACCTTC. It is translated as CASITRGPYGYTF.

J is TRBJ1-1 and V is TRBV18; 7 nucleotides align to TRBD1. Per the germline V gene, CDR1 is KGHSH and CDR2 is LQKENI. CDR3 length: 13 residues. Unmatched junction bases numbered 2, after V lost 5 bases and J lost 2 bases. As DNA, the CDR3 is TGTGCCAGCTCAGGGACAGACAACACTGAAGCTTTCTTT. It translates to CASSGTDNTEAFF.

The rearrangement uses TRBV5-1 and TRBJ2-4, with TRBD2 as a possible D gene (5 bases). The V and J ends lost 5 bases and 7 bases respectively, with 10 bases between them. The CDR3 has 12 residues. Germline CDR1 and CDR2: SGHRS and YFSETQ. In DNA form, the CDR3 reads TGCGCCAGCAGTGGCAGAGGGAACATTCAGTACTTC. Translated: CASSGRGNIQYF.

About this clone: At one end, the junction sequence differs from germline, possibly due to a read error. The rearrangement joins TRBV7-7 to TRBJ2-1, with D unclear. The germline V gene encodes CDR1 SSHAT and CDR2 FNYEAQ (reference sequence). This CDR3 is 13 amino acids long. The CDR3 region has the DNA TGTGCTAGCAGCTTAGACGAGTACAATGAGCAGTTCTTC. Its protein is CASSLDEYNEQFF. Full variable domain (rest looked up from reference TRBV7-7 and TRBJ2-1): GAGVSQSPRYKVTKRGQDVTLRCDPISSHATLYWYQQALGQGPEFLTYFNYEAQPDKSGLPSDRFSAERPEGSISTLTIQRTEQRDSAMYRCASSLDEYNEQFFGPGTRLTVL.

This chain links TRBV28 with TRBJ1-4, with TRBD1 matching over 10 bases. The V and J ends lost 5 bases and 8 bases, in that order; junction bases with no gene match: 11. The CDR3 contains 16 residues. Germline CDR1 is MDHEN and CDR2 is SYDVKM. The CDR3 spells CASSPSLGQGREKLFF. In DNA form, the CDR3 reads TGTGCCAGCAGTCCGTCATTGGGACAGGGGAGGGAAAAACTGTTTTTT. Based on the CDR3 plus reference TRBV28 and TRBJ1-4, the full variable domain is DVKVTQSSRYLVKRTGEKVFLECVQDMDHENMFWYRQDPGLGLRLIYFSYDVKMKEKGDIPEGYSVSREKKERFSLILESASTNQTSMYLCASSPSLGQGREKLFFGSGTQLSVL.

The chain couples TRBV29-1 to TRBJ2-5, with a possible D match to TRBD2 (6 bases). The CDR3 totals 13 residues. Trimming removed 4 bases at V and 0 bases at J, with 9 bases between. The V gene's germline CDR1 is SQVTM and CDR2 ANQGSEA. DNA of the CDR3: TGCAGCGTTGGCAGGAGGGACCAAGAGACCCAGTACTTC. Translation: CSVGRRDQETQYF.

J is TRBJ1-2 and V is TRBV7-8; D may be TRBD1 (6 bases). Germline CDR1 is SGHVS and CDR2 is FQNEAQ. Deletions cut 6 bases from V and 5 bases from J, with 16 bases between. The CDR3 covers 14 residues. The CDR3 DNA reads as TGTGCCAGCAGTCCGGGGGGCTCTCTATATGGCTACACCTTC. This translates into CASSPGGSLYGYTF.

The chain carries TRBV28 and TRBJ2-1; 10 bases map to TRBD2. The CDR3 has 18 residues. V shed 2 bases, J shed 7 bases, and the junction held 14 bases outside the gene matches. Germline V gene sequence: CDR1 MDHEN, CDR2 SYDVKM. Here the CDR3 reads CASSLRSGAGGGWNEQFF. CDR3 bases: TGTGCCAGCAGTTTAAGGAGCGGAGCGGGAGGGGGTTGGAATGAGCAGTTCTTC.

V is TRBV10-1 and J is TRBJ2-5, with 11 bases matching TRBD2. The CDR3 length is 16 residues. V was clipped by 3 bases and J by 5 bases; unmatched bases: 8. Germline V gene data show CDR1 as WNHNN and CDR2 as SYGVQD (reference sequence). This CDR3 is CASSDVAGGPVETQYF. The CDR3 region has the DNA TGCGCCAGCAGTGATGTAGCGGGAGGGCCGGTGGAGACCCAGTACTTC.

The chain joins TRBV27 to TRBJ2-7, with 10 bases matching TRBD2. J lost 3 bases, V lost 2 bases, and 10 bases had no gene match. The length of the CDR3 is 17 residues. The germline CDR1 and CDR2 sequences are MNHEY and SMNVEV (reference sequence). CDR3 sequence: CASSLRLAGAYHYEQYF. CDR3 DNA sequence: TGTGCCAGCAGTTTAAGGCTAGCGGGAGCGTACCACTACGAGCAGTACTTC.

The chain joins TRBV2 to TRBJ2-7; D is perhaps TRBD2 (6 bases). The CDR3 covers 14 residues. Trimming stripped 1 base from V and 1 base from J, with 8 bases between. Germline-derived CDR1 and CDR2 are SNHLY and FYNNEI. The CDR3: CASSEERGSYEQYF. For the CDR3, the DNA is TGTGCCAGCAGTGAAGAACGGGGGTCCTACGAGCAGTACTTC.

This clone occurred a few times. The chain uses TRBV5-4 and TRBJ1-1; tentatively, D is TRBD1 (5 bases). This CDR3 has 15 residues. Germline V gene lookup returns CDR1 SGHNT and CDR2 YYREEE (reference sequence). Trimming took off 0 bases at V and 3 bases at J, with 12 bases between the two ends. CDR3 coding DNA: TGTGCCAGCAGCTTGGATCAGGGATTGTACACTGAAGCTTTCTTT. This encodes CASSLDQGLYTEAFF.

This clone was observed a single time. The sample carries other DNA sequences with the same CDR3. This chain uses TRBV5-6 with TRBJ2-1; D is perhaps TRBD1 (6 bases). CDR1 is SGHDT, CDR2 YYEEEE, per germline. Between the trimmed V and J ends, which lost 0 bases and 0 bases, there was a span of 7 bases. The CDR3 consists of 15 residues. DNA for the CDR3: TGTGCCAGCAGCTTGGACAGGGTCTCCTACAATGAGCAGTTCTTC. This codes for CASSLDRVSYNEQFF.

The CDR3 sequence: CASSFVENTEAFF. CDR3 sequence (DNA): TGTGCCAGCAGCTTTGTAGAGAACACTGAAGCTTTCTTT. This rearrangement joins TRBV5-4 to TRBJ1-1; D is uncertain. V was shortened by 2 bases and J by 1 base, with 6 bases between the two germline ends. This CDR3 is built from 13 residues. The germline V gene encodes CDR1 SGHNT and CDR2 YYREEE (reference sequence).

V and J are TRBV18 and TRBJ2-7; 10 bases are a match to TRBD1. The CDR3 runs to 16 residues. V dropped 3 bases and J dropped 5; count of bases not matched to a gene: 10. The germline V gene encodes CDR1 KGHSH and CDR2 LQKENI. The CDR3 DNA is TGTGCCAGCTCACCCCGGGAGACAGGGGGCCACCACGAGCAGTACTTC. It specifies CASSPRETGGHHEQYF. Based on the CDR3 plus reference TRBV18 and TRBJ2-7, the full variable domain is NAGVMQNPRHLVRRRGQEARLRCSPMKGHSHVYWYRQLPEEGLKFMVYLQKENIIDESGMPKERFSAEFPKEGPSILRIQQVVRGDSAAYFCASSPRETGGHHEQYFGPGTRLTVT.

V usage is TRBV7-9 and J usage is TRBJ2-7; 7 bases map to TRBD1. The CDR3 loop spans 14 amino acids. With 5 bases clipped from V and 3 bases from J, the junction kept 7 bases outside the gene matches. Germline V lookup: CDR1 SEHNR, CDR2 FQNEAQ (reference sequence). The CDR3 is CASSPAGTVYEQYF. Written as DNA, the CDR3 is TGTGCCAGCAGCCCAGCCGGGACAGTCTACGAGCAGTACTTC.